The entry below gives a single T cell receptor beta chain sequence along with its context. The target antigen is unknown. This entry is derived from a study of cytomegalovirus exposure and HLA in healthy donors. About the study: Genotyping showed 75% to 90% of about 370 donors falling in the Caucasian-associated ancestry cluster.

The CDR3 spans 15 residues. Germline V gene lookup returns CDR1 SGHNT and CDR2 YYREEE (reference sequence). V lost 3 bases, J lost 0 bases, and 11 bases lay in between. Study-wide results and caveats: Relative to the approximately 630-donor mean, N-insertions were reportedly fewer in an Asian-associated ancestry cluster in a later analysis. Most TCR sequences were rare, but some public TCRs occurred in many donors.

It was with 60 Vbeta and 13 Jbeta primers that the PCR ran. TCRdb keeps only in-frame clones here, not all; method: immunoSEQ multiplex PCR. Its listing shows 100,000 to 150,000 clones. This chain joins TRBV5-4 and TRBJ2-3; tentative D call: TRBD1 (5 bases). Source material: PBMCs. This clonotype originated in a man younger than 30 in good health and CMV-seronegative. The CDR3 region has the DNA TGTGCCAGCAGCTCCTTAGGGGTTAGCACAGATACGCAGTATTTT. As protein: CASSSLGVSTDTQYF.